This record looks at one T cell receptor (beta chain) sequence and its context. This clonotype occurred a few times. The specificity of this receptor is unknown. Base qualities are not provided; no much larger clone lies one nucleotide away. This sample stems from a study of T-cell memory formation after mild COVID-19 (dated by TCRdb to the early 2020s). In the study overall: TCR sequence clusters from the two donors were found to be largely donor specific. Longitudinal TCRalpha and TCRbeta repertoire sequencing tracked T-cell clones expanding and contracting after mild COVID-19 in a couple of donors. Two young, previously healthy adult volunteers made up the cohort, one male and one female. General study outcomes and caveats: The second-wave clones that peaked on day 37 were not confirmed to be SARS-CoV-2 specific. Only a couple of mild cases were covered in the study, and larger cohorts including severe cases with pre-infection samples were considered necessary. Clones contracting from day 15 to 85 had balanced CD4/CD8 phenotypes, while a second wave expanding from day 15 to 37 was biased towards CD4+. Contracting CD4+ clones were found mainly in CM and EM memory subsets, while CD8+ clones were enriched in EMRA. Some responding clones were detected in pre-infection memory, suggesting pre-existing cross-reactive memory T cells joined the SARS-CoV-2 response.

Ficoll-Paque density gradient centrifugation was used to isolate PBMCs. CDR3 length: 15 amino acids, cysteine to phenylalanine. The read is trimmed to its CDR3 DNA, 45 bases read in frame from base 1. V and J are trimmed by 7 bases and 5 bases, and the gene matches miss 11 bases of the junction. Sequencer: Illumina NovaSeq 6000. cDNA libraries for TCRalpha and TCRbeta were prepared by 5'RACE using constant-segment primers, with sample barcodes and unique molecular identifiers added. Trizol reagent was used to extract RNA from every sample. Library amplification was performed in two PCR steps, and a second sample barcode and Illumina TruSeq adapters were introduced in the second step. Sequencing of the libraries was done on an Illumina NovaSeq, producing 2 x 150 bp paired-end reads. As for the original processing: Demultiplexing of reads and collapsing into UMI-guided consensus sequences were performed with migec v1.2.7. Using mixcr v2.1.11, the UMI consensuses were aligned to TRA and TRB V and J templates and assembled into clonotypes. A clonotype was counted as expanded or contracted only when both edgeR and NoisET called the clonotype significant, with the noise models trained on biological replicates. edgeR calls used a false discovery rate-adjusted p below 0.01 and a log2 fold-change threshold of 1. As an exploratory analysis of dynamics, PCA with hierarchical clustering was applied to max-normalized trajectories of the 1000 most abundant clonotypes. Separately sequenced CD4+ and CD8+ repertoires were used to assign a CD4 or CD8 phenotype to each responding clone. TCRdb took the public reads, trimmed them with fastp at Q25, ran MiXCR for clone calling and kept in-frame beta chains. Every distinct CDR3 protein forms one entry, paired with its most common genes and DNA. TCRdb, rather than the study authors, made the V and J calls. The sample table shows about 560,000 distinct CDR3 sequences, and over 15% are seen once. About 12% of the sample lies in the top ten.

The receptor was derived from an adult woman who had mild COVID-19 (a few samples of this study predate the infection). The sample titles of this study are shuffled in the database, so cell type and time point are left out; the donor was told from shared clones. The material sequenced was PBMCs or a T cell subset sorted from them (not recorded which). This receptor chain uses TRBV12-3 or TRBV12-4 and TRBJ1-1, and TRBD1 matches 9 of the central bases. The CDR3 protein: CASKGIGTGSTEAFF. The sequenced DNA: TGTGCCAGCAAAGGGATCGGGACAGGGTCTACTGAAGCTTTCTTT.